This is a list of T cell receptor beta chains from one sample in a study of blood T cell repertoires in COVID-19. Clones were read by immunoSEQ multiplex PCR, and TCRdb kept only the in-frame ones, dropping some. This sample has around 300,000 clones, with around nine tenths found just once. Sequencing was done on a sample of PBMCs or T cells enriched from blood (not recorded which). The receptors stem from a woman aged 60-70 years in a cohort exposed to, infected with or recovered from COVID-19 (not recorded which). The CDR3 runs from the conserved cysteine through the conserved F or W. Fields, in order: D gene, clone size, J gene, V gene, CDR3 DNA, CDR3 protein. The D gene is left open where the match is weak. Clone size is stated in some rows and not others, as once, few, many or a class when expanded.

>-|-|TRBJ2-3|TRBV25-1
TGTGCCAGCAGTGACTTAGCTCGGAGGGCAGATACGCAGTATTTT
CASSDLARRADTQYF
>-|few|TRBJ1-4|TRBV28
TGTGCCAGCAGTTTAGGTCGGGTGATTGGTGAAAAACTGTTTTTT
CASSLGRVIGEKLFF
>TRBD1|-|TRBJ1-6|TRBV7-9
TGTGCCAGCAGCCGCAGGGGGGACTCCAATTCACCCCTCCACTTT
CASSRRGDSNSPLHF
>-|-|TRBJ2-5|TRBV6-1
TGTGCCAGCAGTGAAGTGGGTAACAGGCAAGAGACCCAGTACTTC
CASSEVGNRQETQYF
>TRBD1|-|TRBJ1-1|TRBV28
TGTGCCAGCAGTTTAATGGCACAGGGGGCTAGTACTGAAGCTTTCTTT
CASSLMAQGASTEAFF
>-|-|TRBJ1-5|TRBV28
TGTGCCAGCACCCCTGGACTGAAAAATCAGCCCCAGCATTTT
CASTPGLKNQPQHF
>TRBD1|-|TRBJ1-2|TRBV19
TGTGCCAGTACGGACAGGGGAGCCTATGGCTACACCTTC
CASTDRGAYGYTF
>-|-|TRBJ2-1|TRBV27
TGTGCCAGCATTGGGAGGATCAACAATGAGCAGTTCTTC
CASIGRINNEQFF
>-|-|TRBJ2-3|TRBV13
TGTGCCAGCAGCTTGGACAGTCCTAGCACAGATACGCAGTATTTT
CASSLDSPSTDTQYF
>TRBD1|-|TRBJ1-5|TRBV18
TGTGCCAGCTCACCCTATCGCGGACAGGGAGACAATCAGCCCCAGCATTTT
CASSPYRGQGDNQPQHF
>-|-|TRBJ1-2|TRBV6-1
TGTGCCAGCAGTGAAGGGGCAGTCCCGGTCTATGGCTACACCTTC
CASSEGAVPVYGYTF
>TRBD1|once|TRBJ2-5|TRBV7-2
TGTGCCAGCAACTCAGGACAGGGGAAGGGCGAGACCCAGTACTTC
CASNSGQGKGETQYF
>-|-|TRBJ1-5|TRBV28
TGTGCCAGCAACGGGAGCGGCAATCAGCCCCAGCATTTT
CASNGSGNQPQHF
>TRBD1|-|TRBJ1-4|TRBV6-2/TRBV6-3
TGTGCCAGCAGCCGGACAGGGAATGAAAAACTGTTTTTT
CASSRTGNEKLFF
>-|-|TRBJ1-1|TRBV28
TGTGCCAGCAGTTTAGGGCCTGCTGAAGCTTTCTTT
CASSLGPAEAFF
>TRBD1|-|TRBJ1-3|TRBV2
TGTGCCAGCAGTGCCCCCGGGACAGGGAGGGGGATCGTTTCTGGAAACACCATATATTTT
CASSAPGTGRGIVSGNTIYF
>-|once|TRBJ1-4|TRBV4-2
TGTGCCAGCAGCCAAGAGGCGGGTCAGTTTGCAACTAATGAAAAACTGTTTTTT
CASSQEAGQFATNEKLFF
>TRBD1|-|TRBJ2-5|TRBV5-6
TGTGCCAGCAGCAAGGGACAGGGGTCGAGGGAGACCCAGTACTTC
CASSKGQGSRETQYF
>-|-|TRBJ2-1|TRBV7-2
TGTGCCAGCAGCTTCCGGTGGAGCAATGAGCAGTTCTTC
CASSFRWSNEQFF
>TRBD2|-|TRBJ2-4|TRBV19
TGTGCCAGTAGTATTGGGGGGGGGTTTACCAAAAACATTCAGTACTTC
CASSIGGGFTKNIQYF
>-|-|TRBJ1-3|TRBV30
TGTGCCTGGACTCGGACAGCTGGAAACACCATATATTTT
CAWTRTAGNTIYF
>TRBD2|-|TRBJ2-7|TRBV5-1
TGCGCCAGCAGCTTGCTAGCGGACTACGAGCAGTACTTC
CASSLLADYEQYF
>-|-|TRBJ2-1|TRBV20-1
TGCAGTGCCGGGTTGGCTGGGCAGTTCTTC
CSAGLAGQFF
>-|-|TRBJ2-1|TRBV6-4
TGTGCCAGCAGTGACTCCCGGTTTAGCTCCTACAATGAGCAGTTCTTC
CASSDSRFSSYNEQFF
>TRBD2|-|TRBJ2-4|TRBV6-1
TGTGCCAGCAGTGTCAAGGGGACTAGCGGGAGCAAAAACATTCAGTACTTC
CASSVKGTSGSKNIQYF
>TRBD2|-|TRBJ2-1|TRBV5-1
TGCGCCAGCAGCTTGGATATAGGGACTAGACAGTATGAGCAGTTCTTC
CASSLDIGTRQYEQFF
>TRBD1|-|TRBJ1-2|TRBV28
TGTGCCAGCAGTTTTCGGGACAGTCGGGGCTACACCTTC
CASSFRDSRGYTF
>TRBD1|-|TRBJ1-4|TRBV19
TGTGCCAGTAGTCTTGGGACAGGGGGCGCAGGGATATATGAAAAACTGTTTTTT
CASSLGTGGAGIYEKLFF
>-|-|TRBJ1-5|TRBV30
TGTGCCTGGAGCGGGGAGCTCGATCAGCCCCAGCATTTT
CAWSGELDQPQHF
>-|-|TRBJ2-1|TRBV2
TGTGCCAGCGCCACAGGGAACTCCTACAATGAGCAGTTCTTC
CASATGNSYNEQFF
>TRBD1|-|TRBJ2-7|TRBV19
TGTGCCAGTAGTCTTTCGACAGGGACCTTGCTATACGAGCAGTACTTC
CASSLSTGTLLYEQYF
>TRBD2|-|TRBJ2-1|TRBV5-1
TGCGCCAGCAGCGGATCACCGGGACTAGCAAATGAGCAGTTCTTC
CASSGSPGLANEQFF
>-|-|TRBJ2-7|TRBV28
TGTGCCAGCAGTTTATTACAGTCCTACGAGCAGTACTTC
CASSLLQSYEQYF
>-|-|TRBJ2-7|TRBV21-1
TGTGCCAGCAGCCATGGACAGGGCGAGCAGTACTTC
CASSHGQGEQYF
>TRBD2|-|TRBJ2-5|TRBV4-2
TGTGCCAGCAGCCAAGGTCCTAGCGGGAGTGGAGAGACCCAGTACTTC
CASSQGPSGSGETQYF
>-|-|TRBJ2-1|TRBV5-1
TGCGCCAGCAGCGGCCGGGGTCTGGATGAGCAGTTCTTC
CASSGRGLDEQFF
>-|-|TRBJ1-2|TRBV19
TGTGCCAGTAGTAAAAACAGGGCCAACTATGGCTACACCTTC
CASSKNRANYGYTF
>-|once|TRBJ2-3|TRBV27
TGTGCCAGCAGTTTTAGGCAGGGGCGCGGAGATACGCAGTATTTT
CASSFRQGRGDTQYF
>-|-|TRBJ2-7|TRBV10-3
TGTGCCATCAGTGAGTCGACTGTATCCTACGAGCAGTACTTC
CAISESTVSYEQYF
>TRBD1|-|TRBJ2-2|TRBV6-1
TGTGCCAGCAGTGAACCGGGACAGGGGACCGGGGAGCTGTTTTTT
CASSEPGQGTGELFF
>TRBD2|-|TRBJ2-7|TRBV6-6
TGTGCCAGCAGTTACTCGGGGGGGAGGGGCAACGAGCAGTACTTC
CASSYSGGRGNEQYF
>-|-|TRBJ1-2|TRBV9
TGTGCCAGCAGCGAACAAGAGGGCACACTTCTCTATGGCTACACCTTC
CASSEQEGTLLYGYTF
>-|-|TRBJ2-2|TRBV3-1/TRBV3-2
TGTGCCAGCAGCCAAGATAGGGGGCGGGGCGGGGAGCTGTTTTTT
CASSQDRGRGGELFF
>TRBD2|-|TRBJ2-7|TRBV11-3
TGTGCCAGCAGCTTAGAAGGGACTAGCGTCCACGAGCAGTACTTC
CASSLEGTSVHEQYF
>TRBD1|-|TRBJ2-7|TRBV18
TGTGCCAGCTCACCAAGGACAGGGGACGACGAGCAGTACTTC
CASSPRTGDDEQYF
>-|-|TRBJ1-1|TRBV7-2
TGTGCCAGCAGCCTGGAAGGGACACCGAACACTGAAGCTTTCTTT
CASSLEGTPNTEAFF
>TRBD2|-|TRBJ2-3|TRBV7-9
TGTGCCAGCAGCTTATCCGGGACTAGCTTCGGGCTGACAGATACGCAGTATTTT
CASSLSGTSFGLTDTQYF
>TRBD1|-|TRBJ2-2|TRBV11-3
TGTGCCAGCAGCCCCAGACAGGGGAACACCGGGGAGCTGTTTTTT
CASSPRQGNTGELFF
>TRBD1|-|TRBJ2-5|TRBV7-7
TGTGCTAGCAGCTTGTCCGGGACAGGGATCGTGGAGACCCAGTACTTC
CASSLSGTGIVETQYF
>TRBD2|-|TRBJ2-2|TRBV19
TGTGCCAGTAGTATTCGGGGAGGGAAAAACACCGGGGAGCTGTTTTTT
CASSIRGGKNTGELFF
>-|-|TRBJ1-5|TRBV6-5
TGTGCCAGCAGTCTCGGTTTCCCAAGCAATCAGCCCCAGCATTTT
CASSLGFPSNQPQHF
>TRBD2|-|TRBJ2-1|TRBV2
TGTGCCAGCAGTGAATTTGGACTAGTTAACAATGAGCAGTTCTTC
CASSEFGLVNNEQFF
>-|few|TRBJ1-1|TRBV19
TGTGCCACCCGGCGGGACGGGGGCACTGAAGCTTTCTTT
CATRRDGGTEAFF
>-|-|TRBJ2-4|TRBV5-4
TGTGCCAGCAGTTCCTTTGGGGGCTTGAACATTCAGTACTTC
CASSSFGGLNIQYF